This is a list of T cell receptor beta chains from one sample in a study of cytomegalovirus exposure and HLA in healthy donors. TCRdb's table, derived via immunoSEQ multiplex PCR, lists solely in-frame clones and lacks some. This listing includes some 150,000 clones. Input material: PBMCs. These receptors originate from a middle-aged man in good health and CMV-seronegative. Each CDR3 is given with its conserved first and last residue. D genes are given only for firm matches.

V	D	J	CDR3	DNA
TRBV5-1	NA	TRBJ2-1	CASSSDFSANEQFF	TGCGCCAGCAGCTCCGACTTTAGCGCAAATGAGCAGTTCTTC
TRBV11-2	NA	TRBJ1-6	CASSLGQRRSPLHF	TGTGCCAGCAGCCTGGGACAAAGGCGTTCACCCCTCCACTTT
TRBV6-6	TRBD1	TRBJ1-6	CASSLDRGSPLHF	TGTGCCAGCAGTTTAGACAGGGGTTCACCCCTCCACTTT
TRBV6-5	NA	TRBJ1-4	CAAGSSNEKLFF	TGTGCCGCGGGTTCCTCAAATGAAAAACTGTTTTTT
TRBV18	NA	TRBJ1-5	CASSPTGNSNQPQHF	TGTGCCAGCTCACCGACAGGAAATAGCAATCAGCCCCAGCATTTT
TRBV6-5	TRBD2	TRBJ2-2	CASSYAGGPHTGELFF	TGTGCCAGCAGTTACGCGGGGGGGCCACACACCGGGGAGCTGTTTTTT
TRBV18	TRBD1	TRBJ2-7	CASSPGQGGAYEQYF	TGTGCCAGCTCACCAGGACAGGGGGGTGCTTACGAGCAGTACTTC
TRBV5-1	TRBD2	TRBJ2-3	CASSLGLAGGPVDTQYF	TGCGCCAGCAGCTTAGGACTAGCGGGGGGGCCGGTTGATACGCAGTATTTT
TRBV2	TRBD2	TRBJ2-1	CASSGTGLASEQFF	TGTGCCAGCAGTGGGACGGGACTAGCTAGTGAGCAGTTCTTC
TRBV6-6	NA	TRBJ1-1	CASSYSNGDYKAFF	TGTGCCAGCAGTTACTCGAACGGGGACTATAAGGCTTTCTTT
TRBV6-5	NA	TRBJ2-2	CASSSGAGELFF	TGTGCCAGCAGCTCGGGAGCCGGGGAGCTGTTTTTT
TRBV5-1	NA	TRBJ1-1	CASSTPKAGAEAFF	TGCGCCAGCAGCACCCCCAAAGCTGGGGCTGAAGCTTTCTTC
TRBV4-3	TRBD2	TRBJ2-5	CASSHKPGLAGAEATQYF	TGCGCCAGCAGCCACAAACCAGGACTAGCGGGGGCCGAGGCGACCCAGTACTTC
TRBV7-2	NA	TRBJ1-5	CASSLVGAGNQPQHF	TGTGCCAGCAGCTTAGTGGGGGCGGGCAATCAGCCCCAGCATTTT
TRBV7-2	TRBD1	TRBJ1-5	CASSTNRGRNQPQHF	TGTGCCAGCAGCACCAACAGGGGGCGGAATCAGCCCCAGCATTTT
TRBV12-5	NA	TRBJ2-7	CASAYDRSYEQYF	TGTGCTAGTGCTTACGACAGGTCCTACGAGCAGTACTTC
TRBV2	NA	TRBJ1-1	CASSVRNTEAFF	TGTGCCAGCAGTGTCCGGAACACTGAAGCTTTCTTT
TRBV10-3	NA	TRBJ2-7	CAISEAVTYEQYF	TGTGCCATCAGTGAAGCGGTTACCTACGAGCAGTACTTC
TRBV4-1	TRBD1	TRBJ2-2	CASSQDRTGGAGELFF	TGCGCCAGCAGCCAAGATAGGACAGGGGGGGCCGGGGAGCTGTTTTTT
TRBV19	TRBD2	TRBJ2-2	CASSMTSGGALRTGELFF	TGTGCCAGTAGTATGACTAGCGGGGGGGCCTTAAGGACCGGGGAGCTGTTTTTT
TRBV27	NA	TRBJ1-1	CASSFDSLAEAFF	TGTGCCAGCAGTTTTGACAGCCTCGCTGAAGCTTTCTTT
TRBV4-1	NA	TRBJ2-7	CASSHGQGLTYEQYF	TGCGCCAGCAGCCACGGACAGGGACTAACCTACGAGCAGTACTTC
TRBV2	NA	TRBJ1-5	CSTSIIPSNQPQHF	TGTTCAACGAGCATAATCCCCAGCAATCAGCCCCAGCATTTT
TRBV5-4	NA	TRBJ2-5	CASSPPGVLEGKTQYF	TGTGCCAGCAGCCCCCCGGGAGTTTTAGAGGGAAAGACCCAGTACTTC
TRBV5-1	TRBD1	TRBJ2-2	CASSEGQGGTGELFF	TGCGCCAGCAGCGAGGGACAGGGGGGCACCGGGGAGCTGTTTTTT
TRBV5-6	NA	TRBJ1-2	CASSTVNYGYTF	TGTGCCAGCAGCACGGTTAACTATGGCTACACCTTC
TRBV6-6	NA	TRBJ1-5	CASSYSGVQPQHF	TGTGCCAGCAGTTACTCAGGGGTCCAGCCCCAGCATTTT
TRBV9	TRBD1	TRBJ1-5	CASSPGQGGEQPQHF	TGTGCCAGCAGCCCGGGACAGGGAGGGGAGCAGCCCCAGCATTTT
TRBV5-1	TRBD2	TRBJ2-7	CASSLGDWGGYEQYF	TGCGCCAGCAGCTTGGGTGATTGGGGGGGCTACGAGCAGTACTTC
TRBV9	NA	TRBJ1-1	CASSVGGNAEAFF	TGTGCCAGCAGCGTAGGAGGGAATGCTGAAGCTTTCTTT
TRBV6-1	NA	TRBJ1-2	CASLSNYGYTF	TGTGCCAGTTTATCCAACTATGGCTACACCTTC
TRBV7-6	NA	TRBJ2-7	CASSLGTAEQYF	TGTGCCAGCAGCTTAGGGACAGCCGAGCAGTACTTC
TRBV10-3	TRBD2	TRBJ2-1	CAISGASGANEQFF	TGTGCCATCAGTGGGGCTAGCGGTGCTAATGAGCAGTTCTTC
TRBV7-6	NA	TRBJ1-4	CASSLGSHEKLFF	TGTGCCAGCAGCTTAGGTTCTCATGAAAAACTGTTTTTT
TRBV2	NA	TRBJ1-2	CASSYTGRDGYTF	TGTGCCAGCAGTTATACAGGGAGGGATGGCTACACCTTC
TRBV7-9	NA	TRBJ1-1	CASSLGGGGDTEAFF	TGTGCCAGCAGCTTAGGTGGTGGAGGTGACACTGAAGCTTTCTTT
TRBV7-9	TRBD1	TRBJ1-6	CASSLGDRVNLHF	TGTGCCAGCAGCTTAGGGGACAGGGTTAACCTCCACTTT
TRBV6-6	NA	TRBJ1-1	CASRWLQNLAFF	TGTGCCAGCCGATGGTTACAGAACTTAGCTTTCTTT
TRBV5-1	TRBD1	TRBJ1-1	CASSLAGTGMNTEAFF	TGCGCCAGCAGCCTCGCTGGGACAGGGATGAACACTGAAGCTTTCTTT
TRBV7-9	NA	TRBJ2-1	CASSRRGQWSYNEQFF	TGTGCCAGCAGCCGGCGGGGACAGTGGTCCTACAATGAGCAGTTCTTC
TRBV5-1	NA	TRBJ2-3	CASSRQGTDTQYF	TGCGCCAGCAGCCGGCAGGGAACAGATACGCAGTATTTT
TRBV2	NA	TRBJ1-1	CASSGGRGNTEAFF	TGTGCCAGCAGTGGCGGCAGGGGGAACACTGAAGCTTTCTTT
TRBV13	TRBD1	TRBJ1-4	CASTSTGGTNEKLFF	TGTGCCAGCACTTCGACAGGGGGAACTAATGAAAAACTGTTTTTT
TRBV28	NA	TRBJ1-5	CASSQDSYQPQHF	TGTGCCAGCAGCCAAGACAGCTATCAGCCCCAGCATTTT
TRBV18	TRBD1	TRBJ1-1	CASSPRTQGTTGGTEAFF	TGTGCCAGCTCACCACGGACACAGGGGACCACAGGGGGTACTGAAGCTTTCTTT
TRBV6-5	NA	TRBJ1-1	CASSYVGRLNTEAFF	TGTGCCAGCAGTTACGTTGGGCGATTGAACACTGAAGCTTTCTTT
TRBV4-2	TRBD1	TRBJ1-1	CASSQTGTGGVMFAEAFF	TGTGCCAGCAGCCAAACCGGGACAGGGGGCGTAATGTTCGCTGAAGCTTTCTTT
TRBV19	NA	TRBJ2-3	CASSIWGPTDTQYF	TGTGCCAGTAGTATCTGGGGCCCAACAGATACGCAGTATTTT
TRBV9	NA	TRBJ1-2	CASSLTEDYGYTF	TGTGCCAGCAGTTTGACAGAAGACTATGGCTACACCTTC
TRBV20-1	NA	TRBJ2-5	CSASQETQYF	TGCAGTGCTAGTCAGGAGACCCAGTACTTC
TRBV4-2	TRBD2	TRBJ2-3	CASSPSGGTDTQYF	TGTGCCAGCAGCCCTAGCGGGGGCACAGATACGCAGTATTTT
TRBV5-1	TRBD1	TRBJ1-6	CASSLGQGNSPLHF	TGCGCCAGCAGCCTGGGACAGGGTAATTCACCCCTCCACTTT
TRBV7-3	TRBD2	TRBJ2-3	CASSSSLAGGPSDTQYF	TGTGCCAGCAGCTCCTCGTTAGCGGGGGGGCCGAGTGATACGCAGTATTTT
TRBV27	NA	TRBJ1-1	CASTTTGGGSLGTEAFF	TGTGCCAGCACCACCACCGGGGGTGGAAGTTTAGGCACTGAAGCTTTCTTT
TRBV5-4	TRBD2	TRBJ2-7	CASSLGTSGGNYEQYF	TGTGCCAGCAGCTTGGGGACTAGCGGGGGGAACTACGAGCAGTACTTC